There are many counts of the clone carrying this T cell receptor beta chain. The V gene's germline CDR1 is MDHEN and CDR2 SYDVKM. The J segment lost 3 bases and the V segment lost 4 bases, leaving 7 bases of the junction unmatched. The CDR3 runs to 16 residues. TCRdb itself ran the 5' RACE reads through MiXCR, one entry per CDR3 protein. The sample comprises some 85,000 distinct CDR3 sequences, approximately 4.7% of which are singletons, and 6.5% to 8% rests with the top ten. The sample belongs to a study of T cells of healthy individuals. The clonotype comes from a female donor in good health. V gene TRBV28 combines with J gene TRBJ2-7, with 12 bases matching TRBD2. The CDR3 coding sequence is TGTGCCAGCAGTTCCCCCACTAGCGGGAGGATCTACGAGCAGTACTTC. Amino acids: CASSSPTSGRIYEQYF.